This entry concerns a single T cell receptor (beta chain). The antigen is not known. The data were taken from a study of regulatory T cells in long-lasting Graves disease. Time point indicated: persistent/refractory GD, antithyroid drugs over 5 years with positive TRAb. Preparation of the TCR library used RNA extracted from PBMCs. By American Thyroid Association guidelines, Graves' disease was diagnosed in the cohort. The CDR3 has 17 residues. Germline values: CDR1 WSHSY, CDR2 SAAADI. The J segment lost 4 bases and the V segment lost 3 bases, leaving 11 bases of the junction unmatched. General study results and limits: Accuracy was perhaps lowered by the small sample size. For persistent Graves' patients, TCR diversity was lower than for newly diagnosed ones.

In building TCR beta libraries, iRepertoire HTBI primers were used together with Arm-PCR of CDR3 regions. TCRdb used MiXCR to reprocess the multiplex PCR reads, holding one entry per CDR3 protein. Counted here are 360,000 or so distinct CDR3 sequences, around 23% occurring once; the ten biggest clones make up less than 30%. This chain joins TRBV10-2 and TRBJ1-5; 8 positions match TRBD1. The specimen comprised peripheral blood mononuclear cells (PBMCs), sampled when the disease was refractory, from a patient treated with antithyroid drugs. This TCR was recovered from a middle-aged woman with Graves disease. This chain's CDR3 is CASSDLIRQGNNQPQHF. The CDR3 DNA follows: TGCGCCAGCAGTGACTTAATCCGACAGGGGAATAATCAGCCCCAGCATTTT.